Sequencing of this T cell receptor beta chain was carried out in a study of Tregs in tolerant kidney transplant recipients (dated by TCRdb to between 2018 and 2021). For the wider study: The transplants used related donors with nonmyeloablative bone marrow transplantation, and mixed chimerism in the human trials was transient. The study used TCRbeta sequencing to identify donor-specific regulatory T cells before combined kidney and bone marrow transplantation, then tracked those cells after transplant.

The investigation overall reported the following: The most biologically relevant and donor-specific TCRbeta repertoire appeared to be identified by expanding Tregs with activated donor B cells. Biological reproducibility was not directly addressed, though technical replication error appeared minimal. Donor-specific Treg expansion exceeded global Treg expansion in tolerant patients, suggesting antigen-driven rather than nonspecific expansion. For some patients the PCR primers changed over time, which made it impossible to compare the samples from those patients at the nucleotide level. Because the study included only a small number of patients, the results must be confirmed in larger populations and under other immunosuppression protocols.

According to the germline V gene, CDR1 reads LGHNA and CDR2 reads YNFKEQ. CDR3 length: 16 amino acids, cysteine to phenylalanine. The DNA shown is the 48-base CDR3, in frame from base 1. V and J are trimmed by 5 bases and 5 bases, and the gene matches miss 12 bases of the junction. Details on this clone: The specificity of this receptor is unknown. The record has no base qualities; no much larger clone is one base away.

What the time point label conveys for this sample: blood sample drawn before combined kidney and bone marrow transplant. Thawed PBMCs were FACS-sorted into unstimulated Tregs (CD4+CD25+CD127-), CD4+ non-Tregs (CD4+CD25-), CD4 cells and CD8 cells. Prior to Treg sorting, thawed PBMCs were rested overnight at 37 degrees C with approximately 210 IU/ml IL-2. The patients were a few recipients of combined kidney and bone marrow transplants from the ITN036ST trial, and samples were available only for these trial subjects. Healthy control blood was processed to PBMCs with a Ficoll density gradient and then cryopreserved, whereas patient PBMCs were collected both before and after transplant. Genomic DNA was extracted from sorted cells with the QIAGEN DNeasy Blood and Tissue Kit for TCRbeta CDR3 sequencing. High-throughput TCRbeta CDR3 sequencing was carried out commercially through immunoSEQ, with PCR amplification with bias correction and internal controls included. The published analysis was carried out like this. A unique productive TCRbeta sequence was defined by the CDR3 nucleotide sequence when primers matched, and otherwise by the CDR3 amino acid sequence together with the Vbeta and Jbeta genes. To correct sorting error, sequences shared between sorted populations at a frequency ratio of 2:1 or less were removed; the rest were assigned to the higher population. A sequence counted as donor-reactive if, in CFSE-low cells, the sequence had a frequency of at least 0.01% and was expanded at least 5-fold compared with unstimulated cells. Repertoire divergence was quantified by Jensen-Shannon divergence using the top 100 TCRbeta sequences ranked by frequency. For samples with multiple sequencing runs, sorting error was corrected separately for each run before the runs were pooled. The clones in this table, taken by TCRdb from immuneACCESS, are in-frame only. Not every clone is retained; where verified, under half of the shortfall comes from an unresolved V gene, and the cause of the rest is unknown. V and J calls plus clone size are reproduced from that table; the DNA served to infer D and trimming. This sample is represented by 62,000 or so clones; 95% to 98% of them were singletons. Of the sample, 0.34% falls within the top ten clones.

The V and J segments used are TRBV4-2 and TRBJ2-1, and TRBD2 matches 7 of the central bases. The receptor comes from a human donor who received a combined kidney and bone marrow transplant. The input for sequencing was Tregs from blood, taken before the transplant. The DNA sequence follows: TGTGCCAGCAGCGGGGCGGGAGCCCTCCCCAACAATGAGCAGTTCTTC. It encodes CASSGAGALPNNEQFF.